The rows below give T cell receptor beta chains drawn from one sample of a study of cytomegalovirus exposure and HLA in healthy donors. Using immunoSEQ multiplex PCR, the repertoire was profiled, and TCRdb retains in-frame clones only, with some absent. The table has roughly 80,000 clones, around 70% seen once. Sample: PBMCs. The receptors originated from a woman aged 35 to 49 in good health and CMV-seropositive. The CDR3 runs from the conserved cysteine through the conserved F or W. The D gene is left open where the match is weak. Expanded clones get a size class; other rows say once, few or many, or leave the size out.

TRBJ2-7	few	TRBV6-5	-	TGTGCCAGCAGTTACGGGCTAGCTGTCTACGAGCAGTACTTC	CASSYGLAVYEQYF
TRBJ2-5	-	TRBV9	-	TGTGCCAGCAGCCCTCCAGGGCTTCAAGAGACCCAGTACTTC	CASSPPGLQETQYF
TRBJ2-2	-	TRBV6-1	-	TGTGCCAGCAGTGAAGCAGGCGGGACGAACACCGGGGAGCTGTTTTTT	CASSEAGGTNTGELFF
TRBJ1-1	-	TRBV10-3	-	TGTGCCATCAGTGATCAGGCCCCGGCGAACACTGAAGCTTTCTTT	CAISDQAPANTEAFF
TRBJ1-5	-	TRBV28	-	TGTGCCAGCAGTACCCCCGGACAACGGGGGGGTCAGCCCCAGCATTTT	CASSTPGQRGGQPQHF
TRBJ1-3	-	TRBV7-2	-	TGTGCCTCAACCCGGGGACAAAGCTCTGGAAACACCATATATTTT	CASTRGQSSGNTIYF
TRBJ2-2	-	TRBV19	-	TGTGCCAGTAGTCCCGACGGGGGTAGCACCGGGGAGCTGTTTTTT	CASSPDGGSTGELFF
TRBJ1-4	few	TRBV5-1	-	TGCGCCAGCACCACCGGACAGCTAACGACTGGAACTAATGAAAAACTGTTTTTT	CASTTGQLTTGTNEKLFF
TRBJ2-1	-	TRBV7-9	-	TGTGCCAGCAGCCCCTTCCCAGGGAACTACAATGAGCAGTTCTTC	CASSPFPGNYNEQFF
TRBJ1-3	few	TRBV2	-	TGTGCCAGCAGGGGAGGCAGAAACACCATATATTTT	CASRGGRNTIYF
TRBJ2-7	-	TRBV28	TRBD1	TGTGCCAGCAGTTTATCAGCGACAGGGGGATTCTACGAGCAGTACTTC	CASSLSATGGFYEQYF
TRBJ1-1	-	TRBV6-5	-	TGTGCCAGCAGTCTCCTAAACACTGAAGCTTTCTTT	CASSLLNTEAFF
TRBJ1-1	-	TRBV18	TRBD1	TGTGCCAGCTCACCATCCCAGGGGGGCGCTGAAGCTTTCTTT	CASSPSQGGAEAFF
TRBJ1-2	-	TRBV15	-	TGTGCCACCAGCGGGAGATTGTCCTATGGCTACACCTTC	CATSGRLSYGYTF
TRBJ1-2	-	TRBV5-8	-	TGTGCCAGCCGCACTTATGGCTACACCTTC	CASRTYGYTF
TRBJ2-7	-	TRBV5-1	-	TGCGCCAGCAGCTTGAGGCAGGGCTACGAGCAGTACTTC	CASSLRQGYEQYF
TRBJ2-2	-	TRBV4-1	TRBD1	TGCGCCAGCAGCCAGCGGACAGGTCGTGACACCGGGGAGCTGTTTTTT	CASSQRTGRDTGELFF
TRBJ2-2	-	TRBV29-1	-	TGCAGCACCCCGGGTGGCACCGGGGAGCTGTTTTTT	CSTPGGTGELFF
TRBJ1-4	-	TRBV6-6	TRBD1	TGTGCCAGCAGGGACGACAGGGTAAATGAAAAACTGTTTTTT	CASRDDRVNEKLFF
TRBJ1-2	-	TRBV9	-	TGTGCCAGCAGCGAGCTTCATACAGGGAAGCGTGGCTACACCTTC	CASSELHTGKRGYTF
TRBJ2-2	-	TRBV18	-	TGTGCCAGCTCACCGATGGAGGCCGGGGAGCTGTTTTTT	CASSPMEAGELFF
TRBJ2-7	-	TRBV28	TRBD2	TGTGCCAGCAGTGTAGCGGGGAGCCTCAACTACGAGCAGTACTTC	CASSVAGSLNYEQYF
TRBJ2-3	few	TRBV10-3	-	TGTGCCATCAGTGGCGGAACAGATACGCAGTATTTT	CAISGGTDTQYF
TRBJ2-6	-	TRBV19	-	TGTGCCAGTAGTATGTACGGGGAAGGGGCCAACGTCCTGACTTTC	CASSMYGEGANVLTF
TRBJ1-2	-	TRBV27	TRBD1	TGTGCCAGCAGTTTAAAGGGGGCAGCCTATGGCTACACCTTC	CASSLKGAAYGYTF
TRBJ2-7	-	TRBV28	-	TGTGCCAGCAGTTTCCTTGCGCGGAGGGCCAACGAGCAGTACTTC	CASSFLARRANEQYF
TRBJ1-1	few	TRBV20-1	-	TGCAGGGGGGACATAAACACTGAAGCTTTCTTT	CRGDINTEAFF
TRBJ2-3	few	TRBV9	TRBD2	TGTGCCACTAGCGGGGGGGAATATGATACGCAGTATTTT	CATSGGEYDTQYF
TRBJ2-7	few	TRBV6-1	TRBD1	TGTGCCAGCGACAGGGACTACGAGCAGTACTTC	CASDRDYEQYF
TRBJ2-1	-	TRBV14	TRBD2	TGTGCCAGCAGCTTCCGGACTAGCTTGGATGAGCAGTTCTTC	CASSFRTSLDEQFF
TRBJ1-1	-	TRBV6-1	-	TGTGCCAGCAGTGAGAAGAGGGTGGCGGCTTTCTTT	CASSEKRVAAFF
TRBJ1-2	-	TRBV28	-	TGTGCCAGCAGTTGGCCACCGGGGAGGTCTAACTATGGCTACACCTTC	CASSWPPGRSNYGYTF
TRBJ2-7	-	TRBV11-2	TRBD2	TGTGCCAGCAGCCGTAGGACTAGCGGGAGCCCCGAGCAGTACTTC	CASSRRTSGSPEQYF
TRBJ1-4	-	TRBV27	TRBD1	TGTGCCAGCAGCCAGGGGGTGGCGACTAATGAAAAACTGTTTTTT	CASSQGVATNEKLFF
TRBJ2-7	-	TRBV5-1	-	TGCGCCAGCAGCTTGGGAGGCGGGCTTCACGAGCAGTACTTC	CASSLGGGLHEQYF
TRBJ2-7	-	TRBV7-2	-	TGTGCCAGCGGATGGAGGGGCTCGAGCTACGAGCAGTACTTC	CASGWRGSSYEQYF
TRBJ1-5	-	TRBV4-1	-	TGCGCCAGCAGCCAATGGGTCGACTATAGCAATCAGCCCCAGCATTTT	CASSQWVDYSNQPQHF
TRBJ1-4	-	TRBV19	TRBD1	TGTGCCAGTAGTATCGGACAGGGCGGAATTGAAAAACTGTTTTTT	CASSIGQGGIEKLFF
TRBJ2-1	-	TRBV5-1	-	TGCGCCAGCAGCTTGGAAACGTCCGGTGAGCAGTTCTTC	CASSLETSGEQFF
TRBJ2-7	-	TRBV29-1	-	TGCAGCGTCGCGGGACTCTTCAGCTCCTACGAGCAGTACTTC	CSVAGLFSSYEQYF
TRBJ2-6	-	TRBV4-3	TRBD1	TGCGCCAGCAGCCAAGATCAGGGGGCTGGGGCCAACGTCCTGACTTTC	CASSQDQGAGANVLTF
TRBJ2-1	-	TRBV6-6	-	TGTGCCAGCAGTTACTCCCAGGACAGTGGCAATGAGCAGTTCTTC	CASSYSQDSGNEQFF
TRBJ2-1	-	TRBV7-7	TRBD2	TGTGCTAGCAGCTTGACTAGCGGGGACTACAATGAGCAGTTCTTC	CASSLTSGDYNEQFF
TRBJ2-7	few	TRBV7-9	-	TGTGCCAGCAGCTTAGGAGGGAGACGGAGCTACGAGCAGTACTTC	CASSLGGRRSYEQYF
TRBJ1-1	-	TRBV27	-	TGTGCCAGCAGTTGGGGGGGGAACACTGAAGCTTTCTTT	CASSWGGNTEAFF
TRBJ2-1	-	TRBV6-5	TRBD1	TGTGCCAGCAGGAACTCAGGGGGCAGAAATGAGCAGTTCTTC	CASRNSGGRNEQFF
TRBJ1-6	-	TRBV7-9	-	TGTGCCAGCACAGATAGCGGATCGTGGAATTCACCCCTCCACTTT	CASTDSGSWNSPLHF
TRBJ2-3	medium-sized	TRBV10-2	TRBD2	TGCGCCAGCAGTGAAGGGGCTAGCGGGAGCACAGATACGCAGTATTTT	CASSEGASGSTDTQYF